Shown below are 26 T cell receptor beta chains from a single sample sequenced in a study of blood T cell repertoires in COVID-19. The table came from immunoSEQ multiplex PCR; TCRdb's copy has only in-frame clones and leaves some out. The table has 150,000 or so clones, 70% to 90% seen once. Sequenced input: peripheral blood. These receptor sequences come from a man aged 60-69 years with acute or convalescent COVID-19.

The rearrangement uses TRBV4-1 and TRBJ2-1, with 10 bases fitting TRBD2. The junction had 3 bases not matched to a gene; V was cut back by 4 bases and J by 3 bases. This CDR3 is built from 15 residues. Germline-derived CDR1 and CDR2 are MGHRA and YSYEKL. Written as DNA, the CDR3 is TGCGCCAGCAGCCGTGGACTAGCGGACTACAATGAGCAGTTCTTC. Residues: CASSRGLADYNEQFF.

The CDR3 loop is CASSLGVGELFF. CDR3 nucleotides: TGCGCCAGCAGCTTGGGAGTCGGGGAGCTGTTTTTT. The genes are TRBV5-1 and TRBJ2-2; D not resolved. V lost 0 bases, J lost 7 bases, and 4 bases lay in between. Germline V gives CDR1 SGHRS, CDR2 YFSETQ. The CDR3 length is 12 residues.

The rearrangement joins TRBV6-6 to TRBJ1-1, with D unclear. Trimming shortened V by 1 base and J by 5 bases, and 11 bases separated the two germline ends. The CDR3 contains 14 residues. Germline assignment: CDR1 MNHNY and CDR2 SVGAGI (reference sequence). Here the CDR3 DNA reads TGTGCCAGCAGTTACTATGGACGGGAAACTGAAGCTTTCTTT. Protein product: CASSYYGRETEAFF.

This clone appeared once. V is TRBV28 and J is TRBJ1-4; D remains unclear. CDR1 and CDR2 (germline): MDHEN, SYDVKM. Deletions cut 5 bases from V and 0 bases from J, with 16 bases between. The CDR3 length is 17 residues. The CDR3: CASSPGGAQATNEKLFF. CDR3 DNA: TGTGCCAGCAGTCCGGGAGGAGCCCAGGCAACTAATGAAAAACTGTTTTTT.

The chain joins TRBV6-5 to TRBJ2-5, with a weak D call TRBD1 (5 bases). This CDR3 comprises 12 residues. Trimming pared 8 bases from V and 5 bases from J, leaving 12 bases between. Germline V lookup: CDR1 MNHEY, CDR2 SVGAGI. CDR3 protein: CASAWGLETQYF. For the CDR3, the DNA is TGTGCCAGCGCATGGGGCTTGGAGACCCAGTACTTC.

Remarks on this clone: Other nucleotide sequences in the sample specify the same CDR3. The CDR3 here is CASSFWGGETQYF. In DNA form, the CDR3 reads TGTGCCAGCAGTTTCTGGGGGGGGGAGACCCAGTACTTC. The gene calls are TRBV27 and TRBJ2-5; TRBD2 matches 7 bases. Looked up from germline, CDR1 is MNHEY and CDR2 is SMNVEV (reference sequence). This CDR3 contains 13 residues. Trimming took 3 bases from V and 5 from J; bases not matched to a gene: 3.

J is TRBJ2-5 and V is TRBV24-1; 7 nucleotides align to TRBD2. V was pared by 1 base and J by 5 bases, with 12 bases of the junction left unmatched. Germline V CDR1 and CDR2: KGHDR, SFDVKD. This CDR3 contains 17 residues. The DNA for the CDR3 is TGTGCCACCAGTGATTTTAAAAGGGGAGGGGTGGGGGAGACCCAGTACTTC. It yields the protein CATSDFKRGGVGETQYF.

This clone showed up just a few times. The CDR3 loop is CASSPPWAPDADTQYF. CDR3 coding DNA: TGTGCCAGCAGTCCCCCATGGGCGCCCGACGCAGATACGCAGTATTTT. The gene calls are TRBV7-9 and TRBJ2-3; D gene ambiguous. The germline V and J ends were trimmed by 6 bases and 4 bases, with 20 bases remaining between them. Per the germline V gene, CDR1 is SEHNR and CDR2 is FQNEAQ (reference sequence). This CDR3 region has 16 residues.

J is TRBJ2-5 and V is TRBV5-1; 9 positions match TRBD2. This CDR3 spans 14 amino acids. The V gene end was trimmed by 4 bases and the J gene end by 5 bases; junction bases not matched to a gene: 6. Germline CDR1 reads SGHRS; CDR2 reads YFSETQ. The CDR3 sequence: CASSRLAEEETQYF. The CDR3 DNA follows: TGCGCCAGCAGCCGACTAGCGGAAGAGGAGACCCAGTACTTC.

The chain recombines TRBV28 with TRBJ2-1; D might be TRBD2 (5 bases). There are 13 residues in the CDR3. V shed 2 bases and J shed 6 bases, with 8 bases lying between them. Per the germline V gene, CDR1 is MDHEN and CDR2 is SYDVKM. CDR3 nucleotide sequence: TGTGCCAGCAGTTTAGAAACTAGCAATGAGCAGTTCTTC. This sequence encodes CASSLETSNEQFF.

A single count supports this clone. The chain uses TRBV19 and TRBJ1-2, with no clear D. V was trimmed by 3 bases and J by 6 bases, leaving 11 bases between them. Germline V CDR1 and CDR2: LNHDA, SQIVND (reference sequence). The CDR3 is 13 amino acids. CDR3 sequence (DNA): TGTGCCAGTAGTATTCGAGGTAGTAATGGCTACACCTTC. It specifies CASSIRGSNGYTF.

The V and J genes are TRBV28 and TRBJ2-7, with a possible D match to TRBD1 (5 bases). Trimming shortened V by 3 bases and J by 4 bases, and 16 bases separated the two germline ends. CDR1 MDHEN and CDR2 SYDVKM come from the germline V gene. The CDR3 is made up of 15 amino acids. The CDR3 nucleotides read TGTGCCAGCAGTTTGGTTGGCAGGGCAGGGTACGAGCAGTACTTC. It yields the protein CASSLVGRAGYEQYF.

The V and J genes are TRBV14 and TRBJ2-7; possibly TRBD2 for D (5 bases). The CDR3 totals 14 residues. Trimming left V 1 base short and J 3 bases short, with 10 bases between. The germline V gene has CDR1 SGHDN and CDR2 FVKESK. For the CDR3, the DNA is TGTGCCAGCAGCCAAGGGACCCGGGGCTACGAGCAGTACTTC. It encodes CASSQGTRGYEQYF.

The V call is TRBV5-6, the J call TRBJ2-1; D uncertain. The CDR3 is made up of 11 amino acids. Germline CDR1 is SGHDT and CDR2 is YYEEEE. The germline V and J ends were trimmed by 1 base and 9 bases, with 5 bases remaining between them. CDR3: CASSLSLEQFF. The CDR3 region has the DNA TGTGCCAGCAGCTTGTCTCTTGAGCAGTTCTTC.

The V and J genes are TRBV5-1 and TRBJ1-5; D uncertain. Trimming took 0 bases from V and 4 from J, leaving 5 bases between them. The CDR3 totals 13 residues. Germline V CDR1 and CDR2: SGHRS, YFSETQ. DNA for the CDR3: TGCGCCAGCAGCTTGGACAGAAATCAGCCCCAGCATTTT. Its translation: CASSLDRNQPQHF.

The V and J genes are TRBV2 and TRBJ2-5; 10 positions agree with TRBD1. CDR3 length: 18 residues. The trim removed 2 bases at V and 5 bases at J, leaving 14 bases unmatched. Looked up from germline, CDR1 is SNHLY and CDR2 is FYNNEI. The CDR3 loop is CASSESVGQGKGMETQYF. The CDR3 DNA is TGTGCCAGCAGTGAAAGTGTGGGACAGGGGAAGGGGATGGAGACCCAGTACTTC.

This chain connects TRBV5-1 to TRBJ2-3, with a possible D match to TRBD2 (5 bases). V gave up 5 bases and J gave up 1 base, with 11 bases separating them. The CDR3 contains 14 residues. Looked up from germline, CDR1 is SGHRS and CDR2 is YFSETQ. The CDR3: CASRGSSGTDTQYF. Written as DNA, the CDR3 is TGCGCCAGCAGGGGGAGTAGTGGCACAGATACGCAGTATTTT.

The chain is built from TRBV27 and TRBJ2-7; no firm D call. CDR1 and CDR2 (germline): MNHEY, SMNVEV (reference sequence). The CDR3 is 14 amino acids. Trimming took 3 bases from V and 5 from J, leaving 14 bases between them. The DNA for the CDR3 is TGTGCCAGCAGTTTGAGGCCGGAGAACCACGAGCAGTACTTC. It yields the protein CASSLRPENHEQYF.

The chain employs TRBV11-2 and TRBJ2-2; D remains unclear. The CDR3 sequence is 14 residues long. Trimming cost V 4 bases and J 1 base, with 7 bases left between them. Looked up from germline, CDR1 is SGHAT and CDR2 is FQNNGV. CDR3 nucleotides: TGTGCCAGCAGCTCCTACTGGAACACCGGGGAGCTGTTTTTT. The encoded protein is CASSSYWNTGELFF.

The chain is built from TRBV7-2 and TRBJ1-5; no clear D. The CDR3 has 15 amino acids. V gave up 5 bases and J gave up 5 bases, with 16 bases separating them. Germline V CDR1 and CDR2: SGHTA, FQGNSA. The CDR3 protein is CASSLYGFLDQPQHF. In DNA form, the CDR3 reads TGTGCCAGCAGCCTTTACGGTTTTCTGGATCAGCCCCAGCATTTT.

This rearrangement joins TRBV5-1 to TRBJ2-5; TRBD2 aligns across 10 bases. J was trimmed by 1 base and V by 6 bases; bases with no gene match: 9. CDR1 is SGHRS and CDR2 is YFSETQ in the germline V gene. The CDR3 is made up of 16 amino acids. CDR3 nucleotide sequence: TGCGCCAGCACCCTCAGAGCGGGAGGGGCCCAAGAGACCCAGTACTTC. Translated, it gives CASTLRAGGAQETQYF. The full variable domain, with the rest looked up from reference TRBV5-1 and TRBJ2-5, is KAGVTQTPRYLIKTRGQQVTLSCSPISGHRSVSWYQQTPGQGLQFLFEYFSETQRNKGNFPGRFSGRQFSNSRSEMNVSTLELGDSALYLCASTLRAGGAQETQYFGPGTRLLVL.

CDR3 sequence (DNA): TGCGCCAGCAGCGGGACCGGGACAGGGGATCGGGAGCAGTTCTTC. The encoded protein is CASSGTGTGDREQFF. The chain recombines TRBV5-1 with TRBJ2-1; 10 bases agree with TRBD1. Germline lookup yields CDR1 SGHRS and CDR2 YFSETQ. The CDR3 consists of 15 residues. Germline trimming cut 4 bases from V and 10 bases from J; bases unmatched to any gene: 11.

The rearrangement links TRBV27 to TRBJ2-6, with a tentative D call TRBD1 (6 bases). Deletions cut 5 bases from V and 1 base from J, with 18 bases between. Germline V gene sequence: CDR1 MNHEY, CDR2 SMNVEV (reference sequence). This CDR3 region has 18 residues. The CDR3 sequence: CASSTPGHIQSGANVLTF. The CDR3 coding sequence is TGTGCCAGCAGTACCCCGGGACACATTCAGTCTGGGGCCAACGTCCTGACTTTC.

The CDR3 loop is CASSGRRGGVKFF. The CDR3 nucleotides are TGTGCCAGCAGCGGCCGTCGGGGCGGGGTTAAGTTCTTC. This rearrangement joins TRBV7-3 to TRBJ2-1; D perhaps matches TRBD2 (6 bases). Germline loops: CDR1 SGHTA, CDR2 FQGTGA. CDR3 length: 13 amino acids. Trimming left V 5 bases short and J 14 bases short, with 19 bases between. The variable domain in full, completed from reference TRBV7-3 and TRBJ2-1, reads GAGVSQTPSNKVTEKGKYVELRCDPISGHTALYWYRQSLGQGPEFLIYFQGTGAADDSGLPNDRFFAVRPEGSVSTLKIQRTERGDSAVYLCASSGRRGGVKFFGPGTRLTVL.

This chain connects TRBV3-1 (or the pseudogene TRBV3-2) to TRBJ1-1, with TRBD1 as a possible D gene (5 bases). Germline assignment: CDR1 LGHDT and CDR2 YNNKEL (reference sequence). Trimming removed 1 base at V and 8 bases at J, with 11 bases between. The CDR3 has 13 amino acids. CDR3 nucleotides: TGTGCCAGCAGCCAAGGTGGGGCAGCCGAAGCTTTCTTT. This codes for CASSQGGAAEAFF.

V usage is TRBV11-2 and J usage is TRBJ1-1; D possibly corresponds to TRBD1 (5 bases). This CDR3 contains 14 residues. Germline V gene lookup returns CDR1 SGHAT and CDR2 FQNNGV. V was shortened by 5 bases and J by 0 bases, with 10 bases between the two germline ends. The CDR3 region is CASSPWGVNTEAFF. Here the CDR3 DNA reads TGTGCCAGCAGCCCTTGGGGCGTGAACACTGAAGCTTTCTTT.